A single sample is the source of the 20 T cell receptor beta chains below, sequenced in a study of T cells in pancreatic ductal adenocarcinoma. The repertoire was sequenced with immunoSEQ multiplex PCR; TCRdb's copy has only in-frame clones and lacks some. The sample lists about 16,000 clones; more than 75% were seen once. Surgery without prior neoadjuvant therapy was the treatment of the selected pancreatic ductal adenocarcinoma patients. The sequenced material came from PBMCs. The receptor source for this set is a human donor with pancreatic ductal adenocarcinoma.

In regard to this clone: The junction departs from germline at one end; a sequencing error may be responsible. The V call is TRBV5-6, the J call TRBJ1-1, with D maybe TRBD1 (5 bases). The germline gives CDR1 SGHDT, CDR2 YYEEEE. The CDR3 consists of 13 residues. CDR3 bases: TGTGCCAGCAGCTTTGACAGAATCACTAAAGCTTTCTTT. It translates to CASSFDRITKAFF.

The chain combines TRBV28 with TRBJ1-2; D perhaps matches TRBD1 (6 bases). Germline V gives CDR1 MDHEN, CDR2 SYDVKM. The CDR3 loop spans 16 amino acids. With 2 bases removed from V and 0 bases from J, the gap between germline ends came to 13 bases. The CDR3 bases are TGTGCCAGCAGTTTAGGGCGGGGGCGGTCTAACTATGGCTACACCTTC. Encoded protein: CASSLGRGRSNYGYTF.

The chain recombines TRBV28 with TRBJ1-6; no clear D. V was cut by 7 bases and J by 1 base, with 5 bases left in between. This CDR3 comprises 13 residues. CDR1 is MDHEN, CDR2 SYDVKM, per germline. CDR3 nucleotides: TGTGCCAGCAAGGGATCCTATAATTCACCCCTCCACTTT. Protein: CASKGSYNSPLHF.

The rearrangement links TRBV5-1 to TRBJ1-1; D is ambiguous. The germline CDR1 and CDR2 sequences are SGHRS and YFSETQ. The V end was cut by 0 bases, the J end by 2 bases, with 8 bases between. The CDR3 contains 14 residues. CDR3 sequence (DNA): TGCGCCAGCAGCTTGGGTATAAGAAACACTGAAGCTTTCTTT. Amino acids: CASSLGIRNTEAFF.

The chain carries TRBV30 and TRBJ1-1; 8 bases agree with TRBD1. Germline V CDR1 and CDR2: GTSNPN, SVGIG (reference sequence). V trimming: 2 bases; J trimming: 5 bases; junction bases outside the gene matches: 7. The CDR3 covers 14 residues. CDR3 sequence reads: CAWSRDRGRTEAFF. The CDR3 DNA reads TGTGCCTGGAGTCGAGACAGGGGAAGAACTGAAGCTTTCTTT.

The J gene is TRBJ1-1, the V gene TRBV15; unclear D gene. The CDR3 covers 16 residues. Germline V gene lookup returns CDR1 LNHNV and CDR2 YYDKDF (reference sequence). Trimming stripped 0 bases from V and 3 bases from J, with 14 bases between. The CDR3 coding sequence is TGTGCCACCAGCAGAGATCGGATAGGTCCTGACACTGAAGCTTTCTTT. It translates to CATSRDRIGPDTEAFF.

This clone was picked up one time. The chain carries TRBV7-2 and TRBJ2-7; no clear D. There are 13 residues in the CDR3. Germline V CDR1 and CDR2: SGHTA, FQGNSA. The V end was cut by 2 bases, the J end by 1 base, with 6 bases between. CDR3 sequence: CASSLKASYEQYF. The CDR3 coding sequence is TGTGCCAGCAGCTTAAAGGCTTCCTACGAGCAGTACTTC.

The chain couples TRBV18 to TRBJ1-2, with 8 bases fitting TRBD1. The CDR3 has 17 residues. J was trimmed by 4 bases and V by 3 bases; bases with no gene match: 13. Germline V gene lookup returns CDR1 KGHSH and CDR2 LQKENI. DNA of the CDR3: TGTGCCAGCTCACCTGCCCAGGGGCAGGGGGCGGGCTATGGCTACACCTTC. Translated, it gives CASSPAQGQGAGYGYTF.

This clone was seen once. Other DNA sequences in this sample translate to the same CDR3. The chain links TRBV9 to TRBJ2-3; D gene ambiguous. The CDR3 consists of 12 residues. The germline CDR1 and CDR2 sequences are SGDLS and YYNGEE. Trimming took off 1 base at V and 0 bases at J, with 0 bases between the two ends. CDR3 nucleotide sequence: TGTGCCAGCAGCGTAAGCACAGATACGCAGTATTTT. Translating it yields CASSVSTDTQYF.

This clone was counted once. V and J are TRBV4-2 and TRBJ2-7; maybe TRBD1 (5 bases). The CDR3 spans 16 residues. V lost 0 bases to trimming and J lost 6 bases, with 18 bases between them. Germline loops: CDR1 LGHNA, CDR2 YNFKEQ. CDR3 coding DNA: TGTGCCAGCAGCCAAGATCCAGGGATTTCGTATTCCGAGCAGTACTTC. Residues: CASSQDPGISYSEQYF.

The CDR3 coding sequence is TGTGCCAGCAGCCCTTACAGGGGCCCTGCAACTAATGAAAAACTGTTTTTT. Translated: CASSPYRGPATNEKLFF. V and J are TRBV7-8 and TRBJ1-4; 7 bases fit TRBD1. This CDR3 comprises 17 residues. Germline V gene data show CDR1 as SGHVS and CDR2 as FQNEAQ. With V trimmed by 5 bases and J by 0 bases, 9 bases remained unmatched.

In its sample, this clone was seen once. The chain uses TRBV7-3 and TRBJ2-3; TRBD1 matches 11 bases. Germline CDR1 and CDR2: SGHTA and FQGTGA. This CDR3 is 17 amino acids long. With V trimmed by 5 bases and J by 2 bases, 9 bases remained unmatched. The CDR3 region has the DNA TGTGCCAGCAGCCTCGGGACAGGGGGTCCACACACAGATACGCAGTATTTT. Residues: CASSLGTGGPHTDTQYF.

The chain carries TRBV14 and TRBJ1-1; TRBD1 matches 7 bases. There are 13 residues in the CDR3. The V gene end was trimmed by 0 bases and the J gene end by 10 bases; junction bases not matched to a gene: 5. Germline assignment: CDR1 SGHDN and CDR2 FVKESK. CDR3 in amino acids: CASSQDLEGAAFF. The CDR3, as DNA: TGTGCCAGCAGCCAAGATTTGGAGGGGGCAGCTTTCTTT.

This clone was seen only once. V is TRBV6-6 and J is TRBJ2-5; 11 bases fit TRBD2. CDR3 length equals 15 residues. V lost 6 bases to trimming and J lost 1 base; unmatched junction nucleotides: 4. CDR1 and CDR2 from the germline V gene are MNHNY and SVGAGI (reference sequence). In DNA form, the CDR3 reads TGTGCCAGCAGGGCTAGCGGGGGGACCCAAGAGACCCAGTACTTC. This translates into CASRASGGTQETQYF.

The rearrangement links TRBV19 to TRBJ2-6, with 8 bases that match TRBD1. The CDR3 loop spans 17 amino acids. V trimming: 3 bases; J trimming: 0 bases; junction bases outside the gene matches: 4. The germline CDR1 and CDR2 sequences are LNHDA and SQIVND (reference sequence). The CDR3 DNA follows: TGTGCCAGTAGTATTCGCGGGACAGGCTCTGGGGCCAACGTCCTGACTTTC. This encodes CASSIRGTGSGANVLTF.

V gene TRBV4-2 combines with J gene TRBJ1-2, with 8 bases aligning to TRBD1. Germline V CDR1 and CDR2: LGHNA, YNFKEQ. V shed 0 bases and J 7 bases; nucleotides not matched to a gene: 7. The CDR3 runs 15 residues. The DNA of the CDR3 is TGTGCCAGCAGCCAAGATCGGGGCAGGGGGCTTGGCTACACCTTC. Protein: CASSQDRGRGLGYTF.

This clone was detected only a few times. This chain links TRBV29-1 with TRBJ2-3; D is possibly TRBD2 (6 bases). Germline V gene sequence: CDR1 SQVTM, CDR2 ANQGSEA. V was pared by 7 bases and J by 0 bases, with 17 bases between. This CDR3 region has 15 residues. CDR3 nucleotide sequence: TGCAGCGGGGGGGATAGCGGTTCTAGCACAGATACGCAGTATTTT. Translating gives CSGGDSGSSTDTQYF.

This clone was seen a single time. V and J are TRBV7-6 and TRBJ1-5; D may be TRBD1 (6 bases). The CDR3 runs 17 residues. V dropped 1 base and J dropped 6 bases, with 19 bases sitting between them. Germline V CDR1 and CDR2: SGHVS, FNYEAQ. In DNA form, the CDR3 reads TGTGCCAGCAGCTTAGGCACTGGAGGGGGGTTAGGTCAGCCCCAGCATTTT. Protein sequence: CASSLGTGGGLGQPQHF.

The chain carries TRBV4-3 and TRBJ2-7, with D possibly TRBD1 on 6 matching bases. Germline CDR1 and CDR2: LGHNA and YSLEER. V lost 4 bases, J lost 2 bases, and 21 bases lay in between. This CDR3 has 17 residues. This chain's CDR3 is CASSPHRGGDKAYEQYF. The CDR3 DNA reads TGCGCCAGCAGCCCCCATCGGGGTGGGGACAAGGCCTACGAGCAGTACTTC.

This chain links TRBV29-1 with TRBJ2-5; 11 bases map to TRBD2. V was clipped by 3 bases and J by 1 base; unmatched bases: 16. This CDR3 is 19 amino acids long. Germline V gene sequence: CDR1 SQVTM, CDR2 ANQGSEA. For the CDR3, the DNA is TGCAGCGTTGAGGGATTTTATGAGACTAGCGGGGAAAGCCAAGAGACCCAGTACTTC. Its protein is CSVEGFYETSGESQETQYF.